Listed below are T cell receptor beta chains from one sample, sequenced in a study of blood T cell repertoires in COVID-19. Method: immunoSEQ multiplex PCR; TCRdb's copy keeps in-frame clones and lacks some. The sample records around 260,000 clones, approximately 90% being singletons. The sequencing input was peripheral blood. The receptors were sampled from a woman in her twenties or thirties with COVID-19, enrolled during active disease. Both conserved end residues are part of each CDR3. A D gene is named only where the DNA matches it firmly. The listing skips clone size in some rows; elsewhere it reads once, few, many or a size class.

CDR3aa: CASSPSGTNNEKLFF; v_gene: TRBV19; j_gene: TRBJ1-4; d_gene: NA; abundance: NA
CDR3aa: CASSLVGQGANYGYTF; v_gene: TRBV11-2; j_gene: TRBJ1-2; d_gene: TRBD1; abundance: NA
CDR3aa: CSASRAGLSEQFF; v_gene: TRBV20-1; j_gene: TRBJ2-1; d_gene: NA; abundance: few
CDR3aa: CASSLQGRGNQPQHF; v_gene: TRBV2; j_gene: TRBJ1-5; d_gene: NA; abundance: NA
CDR3aa: CASSLGWTSGEFF; v_gene: TRBV5-1; j_gene: TRBJ2-1; d_gene: TRBD2; abundance: NA
CDR3aa: CASSLDQGMSGNTIYF; v_gene: TRBV5-1; j_gene: TRBJ1-3; d_gene: NA; abundance: NA
CDR3aa: CSVQLAGVETQYF; v_gene: TRBV29-1; j_gene: TRBJ2-5; d_gene: TRBD2; abundance: NA
CDR3aa: CASSSRTGATGNTIYF; v_gene: TRBV7-2; j_gene: TRBJ1-3; d_gene: TRBD1; abundance: once
CDR3aa: CASSSATGWATEAFF; v_gene: TRBV6-5; j_gene: TRBJ1-1; d_gene: TRBD1; abundance: NA
CDR3aa: CASSQGTGGSTEAFF; v_gene: TRBV5-1; j_gene: TRBJ1-1; d_gene: TRBD1; abundance: once